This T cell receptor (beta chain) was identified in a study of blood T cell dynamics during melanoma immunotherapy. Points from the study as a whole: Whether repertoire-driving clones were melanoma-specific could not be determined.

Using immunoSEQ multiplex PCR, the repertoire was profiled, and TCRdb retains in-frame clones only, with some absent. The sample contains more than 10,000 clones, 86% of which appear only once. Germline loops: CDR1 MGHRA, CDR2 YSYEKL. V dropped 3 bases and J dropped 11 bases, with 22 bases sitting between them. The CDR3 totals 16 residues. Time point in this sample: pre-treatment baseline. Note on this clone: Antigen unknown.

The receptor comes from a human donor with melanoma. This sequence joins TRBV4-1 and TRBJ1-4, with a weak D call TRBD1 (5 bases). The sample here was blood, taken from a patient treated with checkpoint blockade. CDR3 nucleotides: TGCGCCAGCAGCCAGGGTACCGACAGCCCCTATGGGAAACTGTTTTTT. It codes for CASSQGTDSPYGKLFF.